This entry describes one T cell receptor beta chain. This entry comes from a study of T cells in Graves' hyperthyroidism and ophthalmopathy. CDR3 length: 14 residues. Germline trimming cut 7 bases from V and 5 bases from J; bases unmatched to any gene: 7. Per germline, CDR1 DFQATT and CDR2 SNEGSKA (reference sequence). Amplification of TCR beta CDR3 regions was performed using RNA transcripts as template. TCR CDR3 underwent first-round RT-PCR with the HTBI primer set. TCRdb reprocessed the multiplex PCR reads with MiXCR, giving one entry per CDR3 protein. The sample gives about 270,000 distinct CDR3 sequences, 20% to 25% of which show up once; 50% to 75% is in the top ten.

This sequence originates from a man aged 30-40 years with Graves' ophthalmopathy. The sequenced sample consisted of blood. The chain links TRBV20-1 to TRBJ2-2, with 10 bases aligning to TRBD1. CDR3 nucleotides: TGCAGTGTCACCGGGACAGGGGAAACCGGGGAGCTGTTTTTT. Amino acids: CSVTGTGETGELFF.